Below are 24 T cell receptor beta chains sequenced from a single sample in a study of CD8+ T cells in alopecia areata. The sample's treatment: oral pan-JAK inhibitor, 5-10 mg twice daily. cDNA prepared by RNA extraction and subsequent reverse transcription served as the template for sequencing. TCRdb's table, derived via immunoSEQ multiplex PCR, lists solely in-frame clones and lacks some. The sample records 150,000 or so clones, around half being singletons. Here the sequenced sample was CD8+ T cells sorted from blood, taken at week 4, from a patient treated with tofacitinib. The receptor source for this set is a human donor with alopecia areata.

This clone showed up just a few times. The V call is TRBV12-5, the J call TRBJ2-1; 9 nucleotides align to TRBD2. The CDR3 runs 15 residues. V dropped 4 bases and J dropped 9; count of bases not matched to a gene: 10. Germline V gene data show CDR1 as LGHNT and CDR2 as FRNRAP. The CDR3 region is CASGSSPGLASEQFF. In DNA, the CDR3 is TGTGCTAGTGGTTCATCTCCGGGACTAGCTTCTGAGCAGTTCTTC.

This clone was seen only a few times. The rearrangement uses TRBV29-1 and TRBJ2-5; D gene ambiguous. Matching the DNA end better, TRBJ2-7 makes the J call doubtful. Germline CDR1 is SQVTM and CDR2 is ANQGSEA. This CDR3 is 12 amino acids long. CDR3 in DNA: TGCAGCTCCTCATATCGATCGGGCGAGCAGTACTTC. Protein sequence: CSSSYRSGEQYF.

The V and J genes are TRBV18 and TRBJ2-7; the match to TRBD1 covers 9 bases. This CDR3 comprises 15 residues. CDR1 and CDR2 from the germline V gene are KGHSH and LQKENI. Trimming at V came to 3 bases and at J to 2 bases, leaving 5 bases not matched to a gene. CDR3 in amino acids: CASSPSGTGPYEQYF. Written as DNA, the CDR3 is TGTGCCAGCTCACCGTCCGGGACAGGGCCCTACGAGCAGTACTTC.

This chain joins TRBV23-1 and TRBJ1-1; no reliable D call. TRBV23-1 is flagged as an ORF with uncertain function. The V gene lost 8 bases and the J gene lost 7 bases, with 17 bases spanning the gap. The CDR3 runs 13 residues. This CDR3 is CASCFGSSDEAFF. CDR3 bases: TGCGCCAGCTGTTTCGGGTCTTCAGATGAAGCTTTCTTT.

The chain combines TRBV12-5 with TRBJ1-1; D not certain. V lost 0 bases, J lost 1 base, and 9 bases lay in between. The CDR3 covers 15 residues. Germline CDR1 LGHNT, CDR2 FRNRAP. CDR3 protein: CASGLVLGGNTEAFF. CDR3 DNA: TGTGCTAGTGGTTTGGTACTCGGAGGGAACACTGAAGCTTTCTTT.

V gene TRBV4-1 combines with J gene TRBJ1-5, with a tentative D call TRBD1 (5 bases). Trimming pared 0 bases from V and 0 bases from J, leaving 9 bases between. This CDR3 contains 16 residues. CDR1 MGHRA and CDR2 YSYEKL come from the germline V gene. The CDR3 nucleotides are TGCGCCAGCAGCCAAGAGCCAGGGTATAGCAATCAGCCCCAGCATTTT. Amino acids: CASSQEPGYSNQPQHF.

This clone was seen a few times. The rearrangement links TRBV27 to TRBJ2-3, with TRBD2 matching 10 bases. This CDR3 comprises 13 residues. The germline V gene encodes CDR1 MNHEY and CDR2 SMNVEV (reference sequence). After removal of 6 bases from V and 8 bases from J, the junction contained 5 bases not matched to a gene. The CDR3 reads CASSPGLAVTQYF. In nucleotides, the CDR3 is TGTGCCAGCAGCCCCGGACTAGCGGTTACGCAGTATTTT.

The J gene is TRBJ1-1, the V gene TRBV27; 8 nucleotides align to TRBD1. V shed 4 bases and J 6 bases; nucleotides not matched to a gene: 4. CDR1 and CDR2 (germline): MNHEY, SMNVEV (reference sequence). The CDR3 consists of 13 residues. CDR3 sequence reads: CASSSGGVAEAFF. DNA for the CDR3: TGTGCCAGCAGTTCAGGGGGCGTCGCTGAAGCTTTCTTT.

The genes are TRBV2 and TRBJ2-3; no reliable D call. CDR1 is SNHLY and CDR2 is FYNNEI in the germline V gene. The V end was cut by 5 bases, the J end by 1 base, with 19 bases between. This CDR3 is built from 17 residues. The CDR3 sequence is CASSSSYPQPGTDTQYF. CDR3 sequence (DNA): TGTGCCAGCAGTTCCAGCTACCCCCAGCCTGGCACAGATACGCAGTATTTT.

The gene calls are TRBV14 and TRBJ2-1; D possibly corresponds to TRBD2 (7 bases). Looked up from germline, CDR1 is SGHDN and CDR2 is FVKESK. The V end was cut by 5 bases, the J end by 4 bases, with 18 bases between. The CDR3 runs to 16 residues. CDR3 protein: CASSASGGLGYNEQFF. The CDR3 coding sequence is TGTGCCAGCAGCGCCTCCGGGGGGCTCGGATACAATGAGCAGTTCTTC.

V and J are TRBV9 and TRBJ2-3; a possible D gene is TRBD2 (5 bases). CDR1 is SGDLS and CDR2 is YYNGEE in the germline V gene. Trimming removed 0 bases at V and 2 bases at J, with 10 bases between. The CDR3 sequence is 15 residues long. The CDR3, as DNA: TGTGCCAGCAGCGTAGACCCTAGCACCACAGATACGCAGTATTTT. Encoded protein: CASSVDPSTTDTQYF.

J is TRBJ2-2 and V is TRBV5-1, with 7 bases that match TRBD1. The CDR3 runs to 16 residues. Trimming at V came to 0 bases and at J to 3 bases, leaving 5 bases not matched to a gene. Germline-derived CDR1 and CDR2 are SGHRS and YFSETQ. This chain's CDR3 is CASSLAWDRHTGELFF. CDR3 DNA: TGCGCCAGCAGCTTGGCCTGGGACAGACACACCGGGGAGCTGTTTTTT. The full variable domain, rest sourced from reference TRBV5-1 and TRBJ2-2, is KAGVTQTPRYLIKTRGQQVTLSCSPISGHRSVSWYQQTPGQGLQFLFEYFSETQRNKGNFPGRFSGRQFSNSRSEMNVSTLELGDSALYLCASSLAWDRHTGELFFGEGSRLTVL.

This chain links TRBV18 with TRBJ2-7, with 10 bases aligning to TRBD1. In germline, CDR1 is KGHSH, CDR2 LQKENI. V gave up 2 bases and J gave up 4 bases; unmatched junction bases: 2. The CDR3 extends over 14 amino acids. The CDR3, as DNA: TGTGCCAGCTCACCAGGGGACAGGGGTTACGAGCAGTACTTC. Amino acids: CASSPGDRGYEQYF. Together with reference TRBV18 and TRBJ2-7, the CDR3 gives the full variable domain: NAGVMQNPRHLVRRRGQEARLRCSPMKGHSHVYWYRQLPEEGLKFMVYLQKENIIDESGMPKERFSAEFPKEGPSILRIQQVVRGDSAAYFCASSPGDRGYEQYFGPGTRLTVT.

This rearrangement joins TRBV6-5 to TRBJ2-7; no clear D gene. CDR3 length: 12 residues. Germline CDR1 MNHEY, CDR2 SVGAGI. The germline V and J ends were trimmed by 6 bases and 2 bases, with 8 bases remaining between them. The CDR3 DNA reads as TGTGCCAGCAGCCCAGGCACCTACGAGCAGTACTTC. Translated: CASSPGTYEQYF.

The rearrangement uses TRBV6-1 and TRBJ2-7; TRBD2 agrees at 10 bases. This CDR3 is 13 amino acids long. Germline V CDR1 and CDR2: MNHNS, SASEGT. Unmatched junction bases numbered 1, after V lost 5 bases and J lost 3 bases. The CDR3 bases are TGTGCCAGCAGTTGGACTAGCGGCTACGAGCAGTACTTC. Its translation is CASSWTSGYEQYF.

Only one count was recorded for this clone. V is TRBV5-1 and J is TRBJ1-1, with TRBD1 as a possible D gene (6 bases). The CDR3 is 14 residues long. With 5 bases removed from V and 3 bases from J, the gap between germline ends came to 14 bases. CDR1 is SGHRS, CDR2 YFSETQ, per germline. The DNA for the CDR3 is TGCGCCAGCAGTCAGTACAGGGCGGACACTGAAGCTTTCTTT. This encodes CASSQYRADTEAFF.

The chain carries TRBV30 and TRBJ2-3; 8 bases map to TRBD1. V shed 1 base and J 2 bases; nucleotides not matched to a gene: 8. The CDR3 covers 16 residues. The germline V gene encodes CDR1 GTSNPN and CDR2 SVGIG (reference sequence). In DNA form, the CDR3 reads TGTGCCTGGAGTGGGACAGGGACGAAACCCACAGATACGCAGTATTTT. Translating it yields CAWSGTGTKPTDTQYF.

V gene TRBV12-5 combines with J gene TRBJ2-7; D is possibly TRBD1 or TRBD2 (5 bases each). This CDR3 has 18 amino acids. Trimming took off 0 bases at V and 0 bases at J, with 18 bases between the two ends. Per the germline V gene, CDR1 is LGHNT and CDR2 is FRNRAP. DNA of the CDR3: TGTGCTAGTGGTTTGGTACCTCCCGTAGGGGACCACTCCTACGAGCAGTACTTC. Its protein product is CASGLVPPVGDHSYEQYF.

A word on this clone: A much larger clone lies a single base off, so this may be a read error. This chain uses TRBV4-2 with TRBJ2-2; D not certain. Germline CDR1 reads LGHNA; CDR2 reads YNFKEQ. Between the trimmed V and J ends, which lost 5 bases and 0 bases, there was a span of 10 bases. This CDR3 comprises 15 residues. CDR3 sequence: CASSLKGTNTGELFF. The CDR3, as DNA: TGTGCCAGCAGCTTAAAGGGAACGAACACCGGGGAGCTGTTTTTT.

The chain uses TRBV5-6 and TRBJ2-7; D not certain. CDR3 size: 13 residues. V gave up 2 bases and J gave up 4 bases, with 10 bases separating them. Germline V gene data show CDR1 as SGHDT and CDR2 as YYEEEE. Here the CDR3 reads CASSFVGEYEQYF. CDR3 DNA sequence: TGTGCCAGCAGCTTCGTTGGGGAATACGAGCAGTACTTC.

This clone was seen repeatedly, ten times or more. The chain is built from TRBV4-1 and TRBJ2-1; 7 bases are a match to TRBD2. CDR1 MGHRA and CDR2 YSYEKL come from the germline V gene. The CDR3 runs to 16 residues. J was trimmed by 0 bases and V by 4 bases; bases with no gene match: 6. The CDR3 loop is CASSPRAGTSYNEQFF. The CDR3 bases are TGCGCCAGCAGCCCCCGAGCGGGGACCTCCTACAATGAGCAGTTCTTC.

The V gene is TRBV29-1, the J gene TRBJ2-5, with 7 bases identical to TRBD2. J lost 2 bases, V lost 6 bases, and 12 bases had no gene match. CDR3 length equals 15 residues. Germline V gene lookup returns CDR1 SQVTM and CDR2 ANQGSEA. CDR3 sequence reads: CSVLGSSGKQETQYF. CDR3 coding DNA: TGCAGCGTCCTAGGGTCTAGCGGAAAACAAGAGACCCAGTACTTC.

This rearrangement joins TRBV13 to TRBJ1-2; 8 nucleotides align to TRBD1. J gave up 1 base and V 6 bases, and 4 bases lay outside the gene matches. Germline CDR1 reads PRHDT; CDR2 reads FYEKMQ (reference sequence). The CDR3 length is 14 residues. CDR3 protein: CASRPGGRNYGYTF. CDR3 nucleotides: TGTGCCAGCAGGCCAGGGGGCCGTAACTATGGCTACACCTTC. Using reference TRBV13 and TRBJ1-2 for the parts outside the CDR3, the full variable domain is AAGVIQSPRHLIKEKRETATLKCYPIPRHDTVYWYQQGPGQDPQFLISFYEKMQSDKGSIPDRFSAQQFSDYHSELNMSSLELGDSALYFCASRPGGRNYGYTFGSGTRLTVV.

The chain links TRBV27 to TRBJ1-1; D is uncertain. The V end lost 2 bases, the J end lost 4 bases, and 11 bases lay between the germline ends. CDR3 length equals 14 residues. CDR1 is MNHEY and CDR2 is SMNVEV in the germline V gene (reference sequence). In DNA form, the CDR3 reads TGTGCCAGCAGTTTAATCGGTAGCGGCACTGAAGCTTTCTTT. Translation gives CASSLIGSGTEAFF.